The 16 T cell receptor beta chains reported below all come from one sample, sequenced in a study of control samples from healthy donors and cancer patients. The repertoire was sequenced with immunoSEQ multiplex PCR; TCRdb's copy has only in-frame clones and lacks some. Of over 150,000 clones listed, 94% are singletons. The sequenced sample consisted of blood. The receptors were gathered from a man aged 35 to 55 in good health.

The chain employs TRBV28 and TRBJ2-2, with 10 positions matching TRBD1. V lost 6 bases, J lost 5 bases, and 12 bases stayed unmatched. Per the germline V gene, CDR1 is MDHEN and CDR2 is SYDVKM. This CDR3 region has 17 residues. The CDR3: CASRFDPRDRGTGELFF. The CDR3 DNA sequence: TGTGCCAGCAGGTTCGACCCCCGGGACAGGGGAACCGGGGAGCTGTTTTTT.

This chain connects TRBV2 to TRBJ2-7; no reliable D call. The ends were cut back, 2 bases at V and 1 base at J, with 9 bases in the middle. Germline loops: CDR1 SNHLY, CDR2 FYNNEI. The CDR3 consists of 14 residues. The CDR3 nucleotides read TGTGCCAGCAGTGAATCAGTGAGGTCCTACGAGCAGTACTTC. It is translated as CASSESVRSYEQYF.

The rearrangement joins TRBV6-1 to TRBJ1-1, with D possibly matching TRBD1 (5 bases). Looked up from germline, CDR1 is MNHNS and CDR2 is SASEGT. The CDR3 totals 13 residues. The germline V and J ends were trimmed by 2 bases and 4 bases, with 8 bases remaining between them. Here the CDR3 reads CASSEFGGTEAFF. CDR3 bases: TGTGCCAGCAGTGAATTCGGGGGCACTGAAGCTTTCTTT.

The V and J genes are TRBV19 and TRBJ1-5; maybe TRBD1 (6 bases). Germline CDR1 reads LNHDA; CDR2 reads SQIVND (reference sequence). The CDR3 has 15 residues. Trimming took 6 bases from V and 0 from J, leaving 12 bases between them. Here the CDR3 reads CASSLTGNSNQPQHF. The CDR3, as DNA: TGTGCCAGTAGCCTAACAGGGAATAGCAATCAGCCCCAGCATTTT.

This chain links TRBV7-2 with TRBJ2-6, with D hard to call. Germline CDR1 reads SGHTA; CDR2 reads FQGNSA. Trimming took off 1 base at V and 1 base at J, with 5 bases between the two ends. This CDR3 region has 15 residues. The CDR3 DNA is TGTGCCAGCAGCTTAGTCAGGTCTGGGGCCAACGTCCTGACTTTC. Its translation: CASSLVRSGANVLTF.

The chain employs TRBV5-4 and TRBJ1-2; D is unresolved. The CDR3 spans 14 residues. Between the trimmed V and J ends, which lost 2 bases and 2 bases, there was a span of 10 bases. Per the germline V gene, CDR1 is SGHNT and CDR2 is YYREEE (reference sequence). The CDR3 DNA reads as TGTGCCAGCAGCTTATTCGGGAACAACTATGGCTACACCTTC. Its protein is CASSLFGNNYGYTF.

This chain connects TRBV5-6 to TRBJ1-1; D ambiguous. CDR1 is SGHDT, CDR2 YYEEEE, per germline. This CDR3 is built from 11 residues. V lost 4 bases and J 7 bases, leaving 8 bases between the germline ends. The CDR3 bases are TGTGCCAGCAGCCCAAAACTTGAAGCTTTCTTT. Protein sequence: CASSPKLEAFF.

This rearrangement joins TRBV6-5 to TRBJ1-3, with D perhaps matching TRBD1 (5 bases). Looked up from germline, CDR1 is MNHEY and CDR2 is SVGAGI. The V and J ends lost 5 bases and 2 bases respectively, with 7 bases between them. The CDR3 sequence is 13 residues long. The CDR3 region has the DNA TGTGCCAGCAGTAGACAGCCTGGAAACACCATATATTTT. This codes for CASSRQPGNTIYF.

This clone was seen only once. The chain couples TRBV6-5 to TRBJ2-7; no clear D gene. V lost 6 bases and J 1 base, leaving 16 bases between the germline ends. The CDR3 spans 15 residues. Germline V gene sequence: CDR1 MNHEY, CDR2 SVGAGI. The CDR3 protein is CASRHRLRLSYEQYF. In DNA, the CDR3 is TGTGCCAGCAGACACAGACTTAGGTTGTCCTACGAGCAGTACTTC.

This clone showed up just once. V gene TRBV5-1 combines with J gene TRBJ2-7; 9 bases are a match to TRBD1. The CDR3 runs 14 residues. Germline CDR1 SGHRS, CDR2 YFSETQ. V shed 3 bases and J 9 bases; nucleotides not matched to a gene: 10. This CDR3 is CASSSLPGQGTQYF. As DNA, the CDR3 is TGCGCCAGCAGCTCCTTACCGGGACAGGGAACGCAGTACTTC. The full variable domain, its missing parts supplied by reference TRBV5-1 and TRBJ2-7, is KAGVTQTPRYLIKTRGQQVTLSCSPISGHRSVSWYQQTPGQGLQFLFEYFSETQRNKGNFPGRFSGRQFSNSRSEMNVSTLELGDSALYLCASSSLPGQGTQYFGPGTRLTVT.

The J gene is TRBJ1-1, the V gene TRBV12-5; D uncertain. Per germline, CDR1 LGHNT and CDR2 FRNRAP. With 1 base removed from V and 1 base from J, the gap between germline ends came to 10 bases. This CDR3 has 15 residues. CDR3 coding DNA: TGTGCTAGTGGTTTGGGGTTAGACGGGAACACTGAAGCTTTCTTT. Translation gives CASGLGLDGNTEAFF.

The CDR3 DNA sequence: TGCGCCAGCAGCTTCGGTCAGGGATCCTACGAGCAGTACTTC. Amino acids: CASSFGQGSYEQYF. The V and J genes are TRBV5-1 and TRBJ2-7, with D perhaps matching TRBD1 (5 bases). V lost 2 bases to trimming and J lost 1 base, with 10 bases between them. CDR1 and CDR2 (germline): SGHRS, YFSETQ. The CDR3 has 14 amino acids.

This clone was recorded a few times. The CDR3 loop reads CASSLGLAGVTDTQYF. CDR3 in DNA: TGCGCCAGCAGCCTCGGACTAGCGGGGGTCACAGATACGCAGTATTTT. This chain joins TRBV4-3 and TRBJ2-3; 13 bases line up with TRBD2. V gave up 4 bases and J gave up 2 bases; unmatched junction bases: 3. The CDR3 is 16 amino acids. Germline V gene lookup returns CDR1 LGHNA and CDR2 YSLEER.

V gene TRBV4-3 combines with J gene TRBJ2-2; D ambiguous. The CDR3 extends over 17 amino acids. V dropped 1 base and J dropped 5 bases, with 17 bases sitting between them. CDR1 is LGHNA, CDR2 YSLEER, per germline. CDR3: CASSQALPEIGTGELFF. The CDR3 bases are TGCGCCAGCAGCCAAGCCCTCCCGGAGATCGGGACCGGGGAGCTGTTTTTT.

The chain joins TRBV18 to TRBJ1-2; 7 nucleotides line up with TRBD1. Per germline, CDR1 KGHSH and CDR2 LQKENI. This CDR3 region has 13 residues. Trimming cost V 6 bases and J 5 bases; bases outside gene matches: 6. Here the CDR3 reads CASSDRVLYGYTF. The DNA for the CDR3 is TGTGCCAGCTCCGACAGGGTTTTATATGGCTACACCTTC.

This sequence joins TRBV20-1 and TRBJ2-7, with a possible D match to TRBD1 (6 bases). This CDR3 region has 13 residues. From germline, CDR1 is DFQATT and CDR2 SNEGSKA (reference sequence). The ends were cut back, 3 bases at V and 0 bases at J, with 9 bases in the middle. In DNA, the CDR3 is TGCAGTGCTAGTCGGGACATCTCCTACGAGCAGTACTTC. It is translated as CSASRDISYEQYF.